The rows below give T cell receptor beta chains drawn from one sample of a study of shared clonotypes between healthy human individuals. Assay: immunoSEQ multiplex PCR; the TCRdb copy retains only in-frame clones and omits some. Here the sample spans under 600,000 clones, approximately 95% being singletons. The sample comprised naive CD4+ T cells sorted from blood. The receptors come from a woman under 40 in good health. CDR3s include the opening cysteine and the closing phenylalanine or tryptophan. Clone size is shown for a subset of rows, as once, few, many or a class of expanded clone.

V	size	J	CDR3
TRBV5-1	NA	TRBJ2-1	CASSLPGTSGNEQFF
TRBV19	NA	TRBJ2-1	CASRDAPSSSYNEQFF
TRBV2	NA	TRBJ1-2	CASSELPEVYGYTF
TRBV6-5	NA	TRBJ2-1	CASNPRRVGYNEQFF
TRBV19	NA	TRBJ2-1	CASSIAGGSGGNEQFF
TRBV5-1	NA	TRBJ2-5	CASSLSSAETQYF
TRBV19	NA	TRBJ1-1	CASSIQSDFGEAFF
TRBV6-6	NA	TRBJ2-7	CASSSPGLHSEQYF
TRBV7-6	NA	TRBJ2-3	CASSLEPRRLTDTQYF
TRBV28	NA	TRBJ1-5	CASRSSRGNQPQHF
TRBV5-4	NA	TRBJ2-7	CASSLDPGRLAGAYEQYF
TRBV6-5	NA	TRBJ2-5	CATTDEGPETQYF
TRBV6-6	NA	TRBJ2-1	CASRSTGGYEQFF
TRBV19	NA	TRBJ1-2	CASSIQNWPGYTF
TRBV20-1	NA	TRBJ1-2	CSARVGFGYTF
TRBV10-2	NA	TRBJ2-7	CASSESRGGLAPLEQYF
TRBV7-8	NA	TRBJ1-3	CASSLMAVAGNTIYF
TRBV29-1	NA	TRBJ1-2	CSVEKARGTEGSSYGYTF
TRBV5-1	NA	TRBJ1-1	CASSFRGGILATEAFF
TRBV7-3	NA	TRBJ2-7	CASSLAAGSSYEQYF
TRBV7-3	NA	TRBJ2-7	CASSLYGGEQYF
TRBV15	NA	TRBJ1-2	CATSRTGGWGNYGYTF
TRBV14	NA	TRBJ2-5	CASSQVSRTGRETQYF
TRBV11-2	once	TRBJ2-5	CASSLGQTVKETQYF
TRBV10-3	NA	TRBJ1-5	CAISADSMGNQPQHF
TRBV7-8	NA	TRBJ2-6	CASSPLYSGANVLTF
TRBV27	NA	TRBJ2-7	CASNSLAGGAYEQYF
TRBV18	NA	TRBJ1-2	CASSQFGGGIVYGYTF
TRBV7-6	once	TRBJ1-5	CASSLVEGANQPQHF
TRBV30	NA	TRBJ2-7	CAWSRGLAGGEQYF
TRBV15	NA	TRBJ2-1	CATSVGRITYNEQFF
TRBV10-3	NA	TRBJ1-5	CAISAGEPQPQHF
TRBV7-9	few	TRBJ1-3	CASSFLDGNTIYF
TRBV21-1	NA	TRBJ2-4	CASSKGERPGANIQYF
TRBV18	NA	TRBJ1-2	CASSPPPGANYGYTF
TRBV5-4	NA	TRBJ2-7	CASSLAETGVAYEQYF
TRBV28	NA	TRBJ1-5	CASRGQPNQPQHF
TRBV5-1	NA	TRBJ2-7	CASSLARGFNEQYF
TRBV7-6	NA	TRBJ2-3	CASSLGGTSGTKDTQYF
TRBV30	once	TRBJ1-1	CAWELAGGNTEAFF
TRBV19	NA	TRBJ1-1	CASSMSTNTEAFF